Here is one T cell receptor (beta chain) with its context. The sample belongs to a study of CD8 T cells in Susac syndrome. Germline V lookup: CDR1 MNHEY, CDR2 SMNVEV (reference sequence). Trimming shortened V by 2 bases and J by 12 bases, and 17 bases separated the two germline ends. The CDR3 is 13 residues long. Reverse transcription used roughly 0.45 to 1 ug RNA and random hexamers. TCRdb fed the immunoSEQ multiplex PCR reads into MiXCR, producing one record per CDR3 protein. The top ten clones hold 0.093% of a sample with about 180,000 distinct CDR3 sequences, more than 90% of them seen once. Control patients had untreated stable or active relapsing-remitting multiple sclerosis by revised McDonald criteria.

The sequencing sample was made of CD4+ T cells from PBMCs. This TCR came from a human donor with multiple sclerosis. The J gene is TRBJ2-7, the V gene TRBV27; TRBD2 is a possible D gene (5 bases). In DNA, the CDR3 is TGTGCCAGCAGTTTAGCTGGTCCGGGGTATACGTACTTC. This sequence encodes CASSLAGPGYTYF.